This is a list of T cell receptor beta chains from one sample in a study of T-cell reconstitution after alpha-beta-depleted transplantation in children. TCRdb reprocessed the PCR reads with MiXCR, giving one entry per CDR3 protein. Altogether about 540,000 distinct CDR3 sequences are present, about 16% being singletons, with the ten largest covering 3.3%. Sequenced material: PBMCs from the stem cell graft donor, taken from the stem cell graft. The receptors here all came from a human donor who donated a stem cell graft to a child with acute lymphoblastic leukemia. Each CDR3 is given with its conserved first and last residue. The D gene is left open where the match is weak. Clone size is given for some rows only: seen once, a few or many times, or a class if the clone is expanded.

V: TRBV14; length: 13; size: few; J: TRBJ2-7; D: -; CDR3: CASSRQVSYEQYF; DNA: TGTGCCAGCAGCCGTCAGGTTTCCTACGAGCAGTACTTC
V: TRBV14; length: 13; size: -; J: TRBJ2-1; D: -; CDR3: CASSQDLGGEQFF; DNA: TGTGCCAGCAGCCAAGATCTTGGGGGTGAGCAGTTCTTC
V: TRBV7-9; length: 12; size: -; J: TRBJ1-2; D: -; CDR3: CASRQGAYGYTF; DNA: TGTGCCAGCAGGCAGGGTGCCTATGGCTACACCTTC
V: TRBV6-1; length: 12; size: few; J: TRBJ1-1; D: -; CDR3: CASIGPVGEAFF; DNA: TGTGCCAGCATAGGACCTGTCGGGGAAGCTTTCTTT
V: TRBV11-2; length: 16; size: -; J: TRBJ1-2; D: TRBD1; CDR3: CASSHIQGARSYGYTF; DNA: TGTGCCAGCAGCCACATACAGGGGGCCCGCTCCTATGGCTACACCTTC
V: TRBV20-1; length: 15; size: -; J: TRBJ1-5; D: -; CDR3: CSAPGPDYSNQPQHF; DNA: TGCAGTGCTCCCGGGCCCGATTATAGCAATCAGCCCCAGCATTTT
V: TRBV7-8; length: 15; size: -; J: TRBJ2-7; D: TRBD1; CDR3: CASSSGTGFVYEQYF; DNA: TGTGCCAGCAGTTCCGGGACAGGGTTTGTGTACGAGCAGTACTTC
V: TRBV7-2; length: 16; size: few; J: TRBJ2-7; D: -; CDR3: CASSLRSSRRTYEQYF; DNA: TGTGCCAGCAGCTTAAGGTCGTCTAGAAGGACCTACGAGCAGTACTTC
V: TRBV20-1; length: 14; size: -; J: TRBJ2-1; D: TRBD2; CDR3: CSARRTSGSYEQFF; DNA: TGCAGTGCCCGACGGACTAGCGGGAGCTATGAGCAGTTCTTC
V: TRBV12-3/TRBV12-4; length: 14; size: few; J: TRBJ2-7; D: -; CDR3: CASSFLGSGYEQYF; DNA: TGTGCCAGCAGTTTCTTGGGGTCTGGGTACGAGCAGTACTTC
V: TRBV27; length: 15; size: -; J: TRBJ1-5; D: -; CDR3: CASREQGFSNQPQHF; DNA: TGTGCCAGCAGAGAACAGGGCTTTAGCAATCAGCCCCAGCATTTT
V: TRBV11-2; length: 15; size: many; J: TRBJ2-3; D: -; CDR3: CASSLGRTSTDTQYF; DNA: TGTGCCAGCAGCTTAGGTCGGACTAGCACAGATACGCAGTATTTT
V: TRBV20-1; length: 14; size: few; J: TRBJ2-1; D: -; CDR3: CSALGERVNNEQFF; DNA: TGCAGTGCCCTAGGGGAGAGGGTAAACAATGAGCAGTTCTTC
V: TRBV6-1; length: 15; size: -; J: TRBJ2-7; D: TRBD1; CDR3: CASSAPWDRVHEQYF; DNA: TGTGCCAGCAGTGCCCCTTGGGACAGGGTCCACGAGCAGTACTTC
V: TRBV4-1; length: 17; size: few; J: TRBJ1-1; D: -; CDR3: CASSQEVRIPTNTEAFF; DNA: TGCGCCAGCAGCCAAGAGGTGAGAATTCCGACGAACACTGAAGCTTTCTTT
V: TRBV7-2; length: 15; size: -; J: TRBJ2-7; D: -; CDR3: CASSSDGGRIYEQYF; DNA: TGTGCCAGCAGCTCGGACGGGGGTAGGATTTACGAGCAGTACTTC
V: TRBV27; length: 14; size: -; J: TRBJ2-2; D: -; CDR3: CASSLWGAAGELFF; DNA: TGTGCCAGCAGTTTATGGGGGGCGGCCGGGGAGCTGTTTTTT
V: TRBV12-5; length: 13; size: -; J: TRBJ2-1; D: TRBD2; CDR3: CASGLSGSDEQFF; DNA: TGTGCTAGTGGCCTTAGCGGGAGTGATGAGCAGTTCTTC
V: TRBV12-3/TRBV12-4; length: 13; size: -; J: TRBJ1-1; D: TRBD1; CDR3: CASRGQANTEAFF; DNA: TGTGCCAGCAGGGGACAGGCGAACACTGAAGCTTTCTTT
V: TRBV5-1; length: 16; size: -; J: TRBJ1-1; D: TRBD1; CDR3: CASSFRGGSGNTEAFF; DNA: TGCGCCAGCAGCTTCCGAGGGGGCTCGGGTAACACTGAAGCTTTCTTT
V: TRBV4-2; length: 15; size: few; J: TRBJ2-7; D: -; CDR3: CASSQEAISRYEQYF; DNA: TGTGCCAGCAGCCAAGAGGCCATCAGCCGCTACGAGCAGTACTTC
V: TRBV25-1; length: 14; size: -; J: TRBJ2-7; D: -; CDR3: CASSWTRPPYEQYF; DNA: TGTGCCAGCAGCTGGACGAGGCCCCCATACGAGCAGTACTTC
V: TRBV10-3; length: 15; size: -; J: TRBJ2-3; D: TRBD1; CDR3: CAISERTGGTDTQYF; DNA: TGTGCCATCAGTGAGCGGACAGGAGGAACAGATACGCAGTATTTT
V: TRBV20-1; length: 10; size: -; J: TRBJ1-1; D: -; CDR3: CSASPFEAFF; DNA: TGCAGTGCTAGCCCGTTTGAAGCTTTCTTT
V: TRBV5-1; length: 16; size: few; J: TRBJ1-1; D: TRBD1; CDR3: CASSLDRGRWNTEAFF; DNA: TGCGCCAGCAGCTTGGACAGGGGGCGGTGGAACACTGAAGCTTTCTTT
V: TRBV5-5; length: 14; size: few; J: TRBJ2-7; D: TRBD2; CDR3: CASSSGGVTYEQYF; DNA: TGTGCCAGCAGCTCGGGAGGGGTAACCTACGAGCAGTACTTC
V: TRBV2; length: 19; size: -; J: TRBJ2-7; D: TRBD2; CDR3: CASRATGTGTSGTSYEQYF; DNA: TGTGCCAGCAGGGCGACCGGGACGGGGACTAGCGGGACCTCCTACGAGCAGTACTTC
V: TRBV7-7; length: 13; size: -; J: TRBJ2-1; D: TRBD1; CDR3: CASSYGQGGEQFF; DNA: TGTGCCAGCAGCTACGGACAGGGTGGTGAGCAGTTCTTC
V: TRBV20-1; length: 15; size: few; J: TRBJ2-1; D: -; CDR3: CSARDPTGTYNEQFF; DNA: TGCAGTGCTAGAGATCCGACAGGTACCTACAATGAGCAGTTCTTC
V: TRBV12-3/TRBV12-4; length: 15; size: -; J: TRBJ2-7; D: TRBD2; CDR3: CASSPTSGSGNEQYF; DNA: TGTGCCAGCAGCCCTACTAGCGGGAGTGGGAACGAGCAGTACTTC
V: TRBV27; length: 14; size: few; J: TRBJ2-2; D: -; CDR3: CASIARASTGELFF; DNA: TGTGCCAGCATAGCGAGGGCGTCCACCGGGGAGCTGTTTTTT
V: TRBV7-9; length: 14; size: -; J: TRBJ1-5; D: TRBD1; CDR3: CASSPGGTEQPQHF; DNA: TGTGCCAGCAGCCCAGGAGGGACAGAACAGCCCCAGCATTTT
V: TRBV18; length: 12; size: -; J: TRBJ1-1; D: TRBD1; CDR3: CASSPGQEEAFF; DNA: TGTGCCAGCTCCCCCGGACAGGAGGAAGCTTTCTTT
V: TRBV5-1; length: 13; size: many; J: TRBJ2-7; D: -; CDR3: CASSWAVGYEQYF; DNA: TGCGCCAGCAGCTGGGCGGTCGGGTACGAGCAGTACTTC
V: TRBV29-1; length: 14; size: -; J: TRBJ2-7; D: TRBD2; CDR3: CSVEKREKPYEQYF; DNA: TGCAGCGTTGAGAAGCGGGAGAAGCCCTACGAGCAGTACTTC
V: TRBV7-3; length: 14; size: few; J: TRBJ2-1; D: -; CDR3: CASSLYLSTHEQFF; DNA: TGTGCCAGCAGCTTATATCTGAGTACCCATGAGCAGTTCTTC
V: TRBV5-6; length: 14; size: few; J: TRBJ2-7; D: -; CDR3: CASSGGTGAYEQYF; DNA: TGTGCCAGCAGCGGGGGGACGGGGGCCTACGAGCAGTACTTC
V: TRBV12-3/TRBV12-4; length: 17; size: -; J: TRBJ2-3; D: -; CDR3: CASRAPQGGLTTDTQYF; DNA: TGTGCCAGCAGGGCCCCCCAAGGGGGACTAACCACAGATACGCAGTATTTT
V: TRBV20-1; length: 16; size: -; J: TRBJ2-1; D: -; CDR3: CSARDLGGRGLYEQFF; DNA: TGCAGTGCTAGAGATCTTGGGGGGCGCGGGCTGTATGAGCAGTTCTTC
V: TRBV25-1; length: 15; size: few; J: TRBJ1-4; D: -; CDR3: CASSAPGRLGEKLFF; DNA: TGTGCCAGCAGTGCGCCGGGACGCCTTGGGGAAAAACTGTTTTTT
V: TRBV24-1; length: 16; size: few; J: TRBJ2-1; D: -; CDR3: CATSDTGVNSYNEQFF; DNA: TGTGCCACCAGTGATACCGGGGTGAACTCCTACAATGAGCAGTTCTTC
V: TRBV4-2; length: 14; size: few; J: TRBJ2-5; D: -; CDR3: CASSQDRRQETQYF; DNA: TGTGCCAGCAGCCAAGACAGGCGCCAAGAGACCCAGTACTTC
V: TRBV2; length: 15; size: -; J: TRBJ2-7; D: TRBD2; CDR3: CASSGASGRAHEQYF; DNA: TGTGCCAGCAGTGGAGCTAGCGGGAGGGCGCACGAGCAGTACTTC
V: TRBV5-1; length: 16; size: -; J: TRBJ2-5; D: -; CDR3: CASSLGPSGAQETQYF; DNA: TGCGCCAGCAGCTTGGGACCTTCGGGGGCCCAAGAGACCCAGTACTTC
V: TRBV12-3/TRBV12-4; length: 11; size: few; J: TRBJ1-2; D: -; CDR3: CASSLGRGYTF; DNA: TGTGCCAGCAGTTTGGGGCGGGGCTACACCTTC
V: TRBV12-3/TRBV12-4; length: 11; size: few; J: TRBJ2-7; D: -; CDR3: CASTLGFEQYF; DNA: TGTGCCAGCACCTTGGGATTTGAGCAGTACTTC